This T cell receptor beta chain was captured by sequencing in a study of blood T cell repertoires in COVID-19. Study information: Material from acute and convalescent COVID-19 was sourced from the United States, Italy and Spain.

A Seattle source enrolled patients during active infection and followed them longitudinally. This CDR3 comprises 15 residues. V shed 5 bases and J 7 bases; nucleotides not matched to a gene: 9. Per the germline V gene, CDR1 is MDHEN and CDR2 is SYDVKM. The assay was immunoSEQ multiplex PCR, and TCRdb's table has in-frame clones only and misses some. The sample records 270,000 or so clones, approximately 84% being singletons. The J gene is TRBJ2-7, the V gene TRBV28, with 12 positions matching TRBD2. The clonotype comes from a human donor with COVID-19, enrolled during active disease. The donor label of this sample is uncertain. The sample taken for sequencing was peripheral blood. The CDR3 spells CASSPWTSGTGEQYF. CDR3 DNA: TGTGCCAGCAGTCCATGGACTAGCGGGACAGGGGAGCAGTACTTC.